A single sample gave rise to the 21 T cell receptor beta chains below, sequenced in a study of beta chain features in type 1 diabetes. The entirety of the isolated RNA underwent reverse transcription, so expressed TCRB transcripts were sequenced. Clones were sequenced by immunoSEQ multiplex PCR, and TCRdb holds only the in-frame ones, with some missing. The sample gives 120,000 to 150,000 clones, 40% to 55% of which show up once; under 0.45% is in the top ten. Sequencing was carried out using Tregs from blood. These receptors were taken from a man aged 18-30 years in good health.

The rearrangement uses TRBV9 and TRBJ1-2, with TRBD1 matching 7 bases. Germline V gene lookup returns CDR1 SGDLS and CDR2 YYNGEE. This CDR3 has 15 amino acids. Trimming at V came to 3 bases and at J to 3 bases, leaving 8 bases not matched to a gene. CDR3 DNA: TGTGCCAGCAGCGCCCGACAGGGCTCGGACTATGGCTACACCTTC. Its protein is CASSARQGSDYGYTF. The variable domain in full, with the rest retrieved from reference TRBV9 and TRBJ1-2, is DSGVTQTPKHLITATGQRVTLRCSPRSGDLSVYWYQQSLDQGLQFLIQYYNGEERAKGNILERFSAQQFPDLHSELNLSSLELGDSALYFCASSARQGSDYGYTFGSGTRLTVV.

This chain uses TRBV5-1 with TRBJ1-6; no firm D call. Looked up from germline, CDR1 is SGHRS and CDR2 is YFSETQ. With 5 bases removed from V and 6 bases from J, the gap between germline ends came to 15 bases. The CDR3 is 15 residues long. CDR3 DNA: TGCGCCAGCAGAGCCCGGAGGCAACTTAATTCACCCCTCCACTTT. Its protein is CASRARRQLNSPLHF.

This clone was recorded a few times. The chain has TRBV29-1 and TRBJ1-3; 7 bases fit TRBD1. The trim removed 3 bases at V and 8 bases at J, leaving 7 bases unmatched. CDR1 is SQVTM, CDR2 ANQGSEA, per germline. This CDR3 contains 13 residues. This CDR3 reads CSVDAQGDHTIYF. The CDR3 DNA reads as TGCAGCGTTGATGCCCAGGGGGACCACACCATATATTTT.

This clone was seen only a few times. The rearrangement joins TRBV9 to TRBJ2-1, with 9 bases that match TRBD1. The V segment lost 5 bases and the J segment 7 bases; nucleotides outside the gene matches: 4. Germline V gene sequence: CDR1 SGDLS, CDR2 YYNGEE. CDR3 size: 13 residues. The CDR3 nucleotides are TGTGCCAGCAGGGGACAGGGCCGGAATGAGCAGTTCTTC. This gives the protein CASRGQGRNEQFF.

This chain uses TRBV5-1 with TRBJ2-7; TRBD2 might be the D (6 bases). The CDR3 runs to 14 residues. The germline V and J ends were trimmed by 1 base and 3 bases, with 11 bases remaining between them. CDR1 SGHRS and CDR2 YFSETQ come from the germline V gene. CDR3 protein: CASSLRGRNYEQYF. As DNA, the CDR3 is TGCGCCAGCAGCTTGCGAGGGAGGAACTACGAGCAGTACTTC.

CDR3 region: CASSLRPQLTDTQYF. The CDR3 DNA sequence: TGCGCCAGCAGCTTGCGTCCCCAACTTACAGATACGCAGTATTTT. The chain links TRBV5-1 to TRBJ2-3; no reliable D call. Trimming cost V 1 base and J 3 bases, with 12 bases left between them. Germline CDR1 is SGHRS and CDR2 is YFSETQ. This CDR3 spans 15 amino acids.

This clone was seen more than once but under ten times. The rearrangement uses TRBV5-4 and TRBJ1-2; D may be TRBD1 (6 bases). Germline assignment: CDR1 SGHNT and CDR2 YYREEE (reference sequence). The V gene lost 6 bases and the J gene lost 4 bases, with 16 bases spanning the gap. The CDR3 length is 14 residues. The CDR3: CASTKTGSTYGYTF. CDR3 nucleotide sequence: TGTGCCAGCACCAAGACAGGATCTACCTATGGCTACACCTTC.

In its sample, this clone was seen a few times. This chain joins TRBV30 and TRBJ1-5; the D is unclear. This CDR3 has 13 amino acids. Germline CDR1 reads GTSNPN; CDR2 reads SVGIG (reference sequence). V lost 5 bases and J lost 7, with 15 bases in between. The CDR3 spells CAWGNGREQPQHF. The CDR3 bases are TGTGCCTGGGGGAACGGGAGGGAACAGCCCCAGCATTTT.

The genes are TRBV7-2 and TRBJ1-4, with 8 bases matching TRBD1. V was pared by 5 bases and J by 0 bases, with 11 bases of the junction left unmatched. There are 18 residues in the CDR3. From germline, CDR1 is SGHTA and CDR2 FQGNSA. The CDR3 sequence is CASSTWVRGPPTNEKLFF. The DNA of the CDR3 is TGTGCCAGCAGCACCTGGGTCAGGGGGCCTCCAACTAATGAAAAACTGTTTTTT.

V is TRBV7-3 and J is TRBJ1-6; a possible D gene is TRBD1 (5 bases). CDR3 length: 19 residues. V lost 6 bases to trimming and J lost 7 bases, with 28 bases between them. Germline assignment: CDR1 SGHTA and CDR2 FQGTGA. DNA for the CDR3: TGTGCCAGCAGTCCAACCCCAAACAGGTTTCAAGGTCAGAATTCACCCCTCCACTTT. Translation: CASSPTPNRFQGQNSPLHF.

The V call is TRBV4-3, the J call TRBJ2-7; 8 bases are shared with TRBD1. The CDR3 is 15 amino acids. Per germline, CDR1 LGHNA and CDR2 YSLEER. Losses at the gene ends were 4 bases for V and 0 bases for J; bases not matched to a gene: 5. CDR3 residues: CASSPWTGSSYEQYF. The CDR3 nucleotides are TGCGCCAGCAGCCCCTGGACAGGGAGCTCCTACGAGCAGTACTTC.

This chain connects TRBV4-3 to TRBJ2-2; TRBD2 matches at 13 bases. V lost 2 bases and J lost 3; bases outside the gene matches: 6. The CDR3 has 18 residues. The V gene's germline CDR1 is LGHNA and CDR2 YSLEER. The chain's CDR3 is CASSQLTSGGAHTGELFF. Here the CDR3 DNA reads TGCGCCAGCAGCCAATTAACTAGCGGGGGGGCGCACACCGGGGAGCTGTTTTTT.

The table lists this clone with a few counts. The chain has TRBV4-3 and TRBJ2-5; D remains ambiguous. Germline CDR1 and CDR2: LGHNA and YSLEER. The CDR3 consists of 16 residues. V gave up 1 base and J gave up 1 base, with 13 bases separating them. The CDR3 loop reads CASSQGVAPGQETQYF. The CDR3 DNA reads TGCGCCAGCAGCCAAGGCGTCGCCCCAGGCCAAGAGACCCAGTACTTC.

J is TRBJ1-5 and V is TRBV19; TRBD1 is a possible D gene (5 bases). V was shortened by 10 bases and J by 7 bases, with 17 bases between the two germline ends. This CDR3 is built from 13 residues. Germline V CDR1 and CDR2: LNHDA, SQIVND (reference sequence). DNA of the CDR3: TGTGCCACTTATGGGGCCTTTGGACAGCCCCAGCATTTT. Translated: CATYGAFGQPQHF.

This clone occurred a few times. CDR3 loop: CASRLRGEQYF. For the CDR3, the DNA is TGTGCCAGCCGTTTAAGAGGCGAGCAGTACTTC. V and J are TRBV2 and TRBJ2-7; D unresolved. The CDR3 loop spans 11 amino acids. The V gene lost 8 bases and the J gene lost 6 bases, with 11 bases spanning the gap. From germline, CDR1 is SNHLY and CDR2 FYNNEI.

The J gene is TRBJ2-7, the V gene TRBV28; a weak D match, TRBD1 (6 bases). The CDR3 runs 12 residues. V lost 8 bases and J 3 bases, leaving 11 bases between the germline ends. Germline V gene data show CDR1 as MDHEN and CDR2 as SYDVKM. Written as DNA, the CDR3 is TGTGCCAGCGGGACATCAGTCTACGAGCAGTACTTC. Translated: CASGTSVYEQYF. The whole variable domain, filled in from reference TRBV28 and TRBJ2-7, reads DVKVTQSSRYLVKRTGEKVFLECVQDMDHENMFWYRQDPGLGLRLIYFSYDVKMKEKGDIPEGYSVSREKKERFSLILESASTNQTSMYLCASGTSVYEQYFGPGTRLTVT.

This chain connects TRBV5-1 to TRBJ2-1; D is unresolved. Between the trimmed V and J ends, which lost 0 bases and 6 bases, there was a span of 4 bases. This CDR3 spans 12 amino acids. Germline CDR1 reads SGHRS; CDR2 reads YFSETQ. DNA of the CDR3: TGCGCCAGCAGCTTGGCAGGCAATGAGCAGTTCTTC. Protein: CASSLAGNEQFF.

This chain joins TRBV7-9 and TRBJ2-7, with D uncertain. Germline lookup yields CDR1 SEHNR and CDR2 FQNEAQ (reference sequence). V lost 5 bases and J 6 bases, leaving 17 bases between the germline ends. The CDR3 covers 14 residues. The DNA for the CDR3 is TGTGCCAGCAGCCTTACGTTCGCCCTAGGCGAGCAGTACTTC. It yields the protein CASSLTFALGEQYF.

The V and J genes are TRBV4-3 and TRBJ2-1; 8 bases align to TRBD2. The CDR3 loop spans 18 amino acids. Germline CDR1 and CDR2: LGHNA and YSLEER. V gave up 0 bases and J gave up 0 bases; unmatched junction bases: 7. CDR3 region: CASSQELPTSDSYNEQFF. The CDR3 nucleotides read TGCGCCAGCAGCCAAGAATTGCCGACTAGCGACTCCTACAATGAGCAGTTCTTC.

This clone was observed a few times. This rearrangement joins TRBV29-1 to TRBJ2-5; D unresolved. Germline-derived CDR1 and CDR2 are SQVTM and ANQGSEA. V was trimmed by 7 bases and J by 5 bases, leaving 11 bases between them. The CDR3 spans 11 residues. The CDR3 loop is CSGVAVETQYF. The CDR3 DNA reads TGCAGCGGGGTTGCGGTTGAGACCCAGTACTTC.

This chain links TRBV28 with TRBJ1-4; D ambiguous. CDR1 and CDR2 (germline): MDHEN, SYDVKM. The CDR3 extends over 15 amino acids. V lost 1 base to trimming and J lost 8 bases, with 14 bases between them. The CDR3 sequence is CASSLLRSGSEKLFF. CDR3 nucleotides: TGTGCCAGCAGTTTATTGAGGTCCGGGAGCGAAAAACTGTTTTTT.